A selection of T cell receptor beta chains follows, all from one sample in a study of brain T cells in children with intractable seizures. TCRdb keeps only in-frame clones here, not all; method: immunoSEQ multiplex PCR. The repertoire holds 340,000 or so clones, roughly 93% seen once, with 4.5% to 7% in the top ten. Sequenced here: peripheral blood, sampled roughly 5 months after surgery. The origin of the receptors is a boy younger than two with tuberous sclerosis and intractable seizures. Each CDR3 is given with its conserved first and last residue. Fields, in order: V gene, D gene, clone size, J gene, CDR3 protein, CDR3 DNA. The D gene is left open where the match is weak. The size of a clone is reported for some rows only, either as once, few or many, or as a class for expanded clones.

TRBV3-1/TRBV3-2	TRBD2	.	TRBJ2-1	CASSQDHPSGRALNEQFF	TGTGCCAGCAGCCAAGATCATCCTAGCGGGAGGGCCCTCAATGAGCAGTTCTTC
TRBV3-1/TRBV3-2	TRBD2	.	TRBJ2-1	CASSQEQRGGREEQFF	TGTGCCAGCAGCCAAGAGCAACGGGGGGGCCGGGAGGAGCAGTTCTTC
TRBV2	TRBD1	.	TRBJ1-2	CASSETGTGGAIYGYTF	TGTGCCAGCAGTGAAACGGGGACAGGGGGCGCGATCTATGGCTACACCTTC
TRBV4-2	.	.	TRBJ1-5	CASSQPAGPSSNQPQHF	TGTGCCAGCAGCCAGCCCGCAGGCCCCTCTAGCAATCAGCCCCAGCATTTT
TRBV27	.	.	TRBJ2-3	CASSLVVAERTDTQYF	TGTGCCAGCAGTTTAGTAGTAGCGGAGAGGACAGATACGCAGTATTTT
TRBV27	TRBD1	.	TRBJ1-1	CASSLDREHNTEAFF	TGTGCCAGCAGTTTGGACAGGGAACATAACACTGAAGCTTTCTTT
TRBV3-1/TRBV3-2	.	once	TRBJ1-1	CASSNYGPPGWSNKYLTEAFF	TGTGCCAGCAGCAACTACGGGCCCCCAGGGTGGTCGAATAAATACCTGACTGAAGCTTTCTTT
TRBV24-1	TRBD1	once	TRBJ2-3	CATSDHRGPTDTQYF	TGTGCCACCAGTGACCACAGGGGGCCCACAGATACGCAGTATTTT
TRBV27	.	.	TRBJ2-7	CASSLSRLNEQYF	TGTGCCAGCAGTTTATCCCGACTTAACGAGCAGTACTTC
TRBV3-1/TRBV3-2	.	.	TRBJ2-2	CASSPQVASTGELFF	TGTGCCAGCAGCCCCCAGGTAGCGAGTACCGGGGAGCTGTTTTTT
TRBV6-5	.	.	TRBJ1-2	CASSQGNYGYTF	TGTGCCAGCAGTCAGGGAAACTATGGCTACACCTTC
TRBV10-2	.	.	TRBJ2-7	CASSEGISYEQYF	TGCGCCAGCAGTGAGGGCATCTCCTACGAGCAGTACTTC
TRBV15	.	once	TRBJ1-2	CATSRDVQGSYGYTF	TGTGCCACCAGCAGAGATGTCCAGGGATCATATGGCTACACCTTC
TRBV11-1	TRBD1	.	TRBJ2-3	CASRRDRGQIRDTQYF	TGTGCCAGCAGGAGGGACAGGGGGCAGATCAGGGATACGCAGTATTTT
TRBV28	.	.	TRBJ1-2	CASGQLGNGYTF	TGTGCCAGCGGTCAGTTAGGGAATGGCTACACCTTC
TRBV19	TRBD1	.	TRBJ2-7	CASSIDPTGEFGEQYF	TGTGCCAGTAGTATAGATCCCACAGGGGAATTTGGCGAGCAGTACTTC
TRBV7-8	.	.	TRBJ2-6	CASSRRTGANVLTF	TGTGCCAGCAGCCGCAGGACTGGGGCCAACGTCCTGACTTTC
TRBV3-1/TRBV3-2	.	once	TRBJ1-6	CASSRALFNSPLHF	TGTGCCAGCAGCAGGGCACTCTTCAATTCACCCCTCCACTTT
TRBV2	TRBD2	once	TRBJ2-1	CASSELAGDEQFF	TGTGCCAGCAGTGAACTAGCGGGGGATGAGCAGTTCTTC
TRBV18	.	.	TRBJ1-1	CASSPLGGGEAFF	TGTGCCAGCTCACCACTCGGGGGGGGTGAAGCTTTCTTT
TRBV2	.	.	TRBJ1-2	CASSEASGVDGYTF	TGTGCCAGCAGTGAAGCTTCGGGGGTCGATGGCTACACCTTC
TRBV19	.	.	TRBJ2-7	CASHPGERGEQYF	TGTGCCAGTCATCCAGGGGAAAGAGGGGAGCAGTACTTC
TRBV19	.	.	TRBJ1-1	CASHPQGSTTEAFF	TGTGCCAGTCATCCCCAAGGGTCGACCACTGAAGCTTTCTTT
TRBV30	TRBD1	.	TRBJ2-2	CAWSGQGAGELFF	TGTGCCTGGAGTGGACAGGGGGCCGGGGAGCTGTTTTTT
TRBV24-1	TRBD1	few	TRBJ2-7	CATSDPRTGDHEQYF	TGTGCCACCAGTGATCCCCGGACAGGGGACCACGAGCAGTACTTC
TRBV3-1/TRBV3-2	.	.	TRBJ2-2	CASSHLQVTGELFF	TGTGCCAGCAGCCACCTACAAGTCACCGGGGAGCTGTTTTTT
TRBV4-2	TRBD2	.	TRBJ2-2	CASSLAGVTDTGELFF	TGTGCCAGCAGCTTAGCGGGAGTAACGGACACCGGGGAGCTGTTTTTT
TRBV30	.	once	TRBJ2-7	CALQTDPSSYEQYF	TGTGCCTTACAGACAGACCCAAGCTCCTACGAGCAGTACTTC
TRBV9	.	.	TRBJ1-1	CASSVGGFPFEAFF	TGTGCCAGCAGCGTTGGGGGTTTCCCCTTTGAAGCTTTCTTT
TRBV25-1	.	.	TRBJ1-6	CASSATGGTYNSPLHF	TGTGCCAGCAGTGCCACGGGAGGAACCTATAATTCACCCCTCCACTTT
TRBV19	.	.	TRBJ1-3	CASSIPTAGNTIYF	TGTGCCAGTAGTATCCCGACGGCTGGAAACACCATATATTTT
TRBV5-1	.	.	TRBJ1-2	CASSSSDSHYGYTF	TGCGCCAGCAGCTCATCGGACAGCCACTATGGCTACACCTTC
TRBV27	TRBD1	.	TRBJ2-2	CASSFWTGVAGELFF	TGTGCCAGCAGTTTTTGGACAGGGGTGGCCGGGGAGCTGTTTTTT
TRBV7-9	.	.	TRBJ1-1	CASIFRDTEAFF	TGTGCCAGCATCTTCAGGGATACTGAAGCTTTCTTT
TRBV6-5	.	.	TRBJ1-1	CASRTGYTEAFF	TGTGCCAGCAGGACAGGCTACACTGAAGCTTTCTTT
TRBV7-3	.	.	TRBJ2-1	CASSSSANAHNEQFF	TGTGCCAGCAGCTCCTCGGCGAACGCCCACAATGAGCAGTTCTTC
TRBV5-6	TRBD1	.	TRBJ1-4	CASSLTGAAGTAHEKLFF	TGTGCCAGCAGCCTAACAGGGGCCGCGGGAACAGCCCATGAAAAACTGTTTTTT
TRBV9	TRBD2	once	TRBJ2-1	CASSVEAGALLSYNEQFF	TGTGCCAGCAGCGTAGAGGCGGGAGCCCTCCTCTCCTACAATGAGCAGTTCTTC
TRBV30	TRBD1	.	TRBJ2-7	CAWRTGGNYEQYF	TGTGCCTGGAGGACAGGGGGCAACTACGAGCAGTACTTC
TRBV2	TRBD1	.	TRBJ1-5	CASRVTGVRNQPQHF	TGTGCCAGCAGGGTCACAGGGGTAAGAAATCAGCCCCAGCATTTT
TRBV5-4	.	once	TRBJ1-2	CASSLWSYGYTF	TGTGCCAGCAGCTTGTGGTCGTATGGCTACACCTTC
TRBV7-9	TRBD2	.	TRBJ2-7	CASSLRLAGYEQYF	TGTGCCAGCAGCTTAAGACTAGCTGGCTACGAGCAGTACTTC
TRBV6-5	.	.	TRBJ2-1	CASSYSWGYEQFF	TGTGCCAGCAGTTACTCGTGGGGGTATGAGCAGTTCTTC
TRBV5-1	TRBD1	.	TRBJ1-4	CASSRDRGEKLFF	TGCGCCAGCAGCCGGGACAGGGGTGAAAAACTGTTTTTT
TRBV7-9	.	.	TRBJ1-3	CASSLAERGNTIYF	TGTGCCAGCAGCTTAGCTGAAAGGGGAAACACCATATATTTT
TRBV30	.	.	TRBJ1-5	CAWSVWEGQPQHF	TGTGCCTGGAGTGTATGGGAGGGTCAGCCCCAGCATTTT
TRBV4-1	.	.	TRBJ2-3	CASSQTGLTDTQYF	TGCGCCAGCAGCCAGACGGGGCTCACAGATACGCAGTATTTT
TRBV6-1	.	.	TRBJ1-2	CASSEPTAYSYGYTF	TGTGCCAGCAGTGAACCGACAGCCTATAGTTATGGCTACACCTTC
TRBV19	TRBD2	once	TRBJ2-1	CASSGGTSLTYEQFF	TGTGCCAGTAGTGGTGGGACTAGCCTTACGTATGAGCAGTTCTTC
TRBV19	.	.	TRBJ2-2	CASSNQGGMTAGELFF	TGTGCCAGTAGTAATCAGGGTGGGATGACCGCCGGGGAGCTGTTTTTT
TRBV6-2/TRBV6-3	TRBD1	.	TRBJ1-2	CASSEDRPIYGYTF	TGTGCCAGCAGCGAGGACAGGCCCATCTATGGCTACACCTTC
TRBV2	TRBD1	.	TRBJ1-2	CASSKGTGGTNYGYTF	TGTGCCAGCAGTAAGGGGACAGGGGGGACTAACTATGGCTACACCTTC